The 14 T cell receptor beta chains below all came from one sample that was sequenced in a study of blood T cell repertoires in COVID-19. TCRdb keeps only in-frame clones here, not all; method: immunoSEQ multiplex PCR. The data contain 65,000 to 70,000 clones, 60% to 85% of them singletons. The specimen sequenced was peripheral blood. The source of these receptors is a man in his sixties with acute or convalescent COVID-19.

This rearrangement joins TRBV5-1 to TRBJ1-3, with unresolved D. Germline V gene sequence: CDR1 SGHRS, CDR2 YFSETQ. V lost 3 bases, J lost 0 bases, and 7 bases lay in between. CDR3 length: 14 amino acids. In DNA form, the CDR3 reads TGCGCCAGCAGCTCACAAAGCTCTGGAAACACCATATATTTT. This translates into CASSSQSSGNTIYF.

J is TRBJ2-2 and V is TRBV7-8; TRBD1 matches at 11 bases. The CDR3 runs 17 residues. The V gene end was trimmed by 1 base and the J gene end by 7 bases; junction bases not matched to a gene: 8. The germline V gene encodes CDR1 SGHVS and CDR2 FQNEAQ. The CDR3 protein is CASSLVPGQGACGELFF. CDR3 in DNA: TGTGCCAGCAGCTTAGTGCCAGGACAGGGGGCTTGCGGGGAGCTGTTTTTT.

The CDR3 region has the DNA TGTGCCAGCAGTCGACAGGCGATGAGTGAAAAACTGTTTTTT. Its protein is CASSRQAMSEKLFF. The V call is TRBV21-1, the J call TRBJ1-4; the table's D call of TRBD1 was not tested on the DNA. TRBV21-1 is a pseudogene locus. The CDR3 has 14 amino acids.

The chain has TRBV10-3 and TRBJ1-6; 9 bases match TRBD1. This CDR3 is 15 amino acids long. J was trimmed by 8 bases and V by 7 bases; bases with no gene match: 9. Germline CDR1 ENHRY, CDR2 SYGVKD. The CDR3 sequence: CAIKDPGQGDSPLHF. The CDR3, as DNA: TGTGCCATCAAGGACCCGGGACAGGGCGATTCACCCCTCCACTTT.

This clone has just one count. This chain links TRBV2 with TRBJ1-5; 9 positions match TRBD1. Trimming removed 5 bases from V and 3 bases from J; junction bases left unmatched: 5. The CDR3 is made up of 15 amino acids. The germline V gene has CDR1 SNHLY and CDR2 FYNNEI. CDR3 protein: CASSPGQGNNQPQHF. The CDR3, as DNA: TGTGCCAGCAGTCCAGGACAGGGGAACAATCAGCCCCAGCATTTT.

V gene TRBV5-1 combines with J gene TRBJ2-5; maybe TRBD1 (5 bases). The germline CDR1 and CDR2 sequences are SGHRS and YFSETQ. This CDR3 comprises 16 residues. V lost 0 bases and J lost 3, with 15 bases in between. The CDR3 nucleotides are TGCGCCAGCAGCTTGGCGGCCAGGGTTGTCAAAGAGACCCAGTACTTC. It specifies CASSLAARVVKETQYF.

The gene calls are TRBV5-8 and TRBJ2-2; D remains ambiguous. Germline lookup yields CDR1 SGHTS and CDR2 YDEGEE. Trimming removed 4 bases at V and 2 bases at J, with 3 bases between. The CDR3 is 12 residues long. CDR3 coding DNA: TGTGCCAGCAGCCAAAACACCGGGGAGCTGTTTTTT. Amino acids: CASSQNTGELFF. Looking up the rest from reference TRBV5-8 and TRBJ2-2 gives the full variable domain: EAGVTQSPTHLIKTRGQQATLRCSPISGHTSVYWYQQALGLGLQFLLWYDEGEERNRGNFPPRFSGRQFPNYSSELNVNALELEDSALYLCASSQNTGELFFGEGSRLTVL.

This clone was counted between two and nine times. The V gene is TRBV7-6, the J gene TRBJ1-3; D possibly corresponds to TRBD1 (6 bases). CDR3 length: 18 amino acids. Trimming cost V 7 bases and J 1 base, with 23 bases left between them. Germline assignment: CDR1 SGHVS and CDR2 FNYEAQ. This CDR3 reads CASTPRGGTAGSGNTIYF. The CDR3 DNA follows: TGTGCCAGCACCCCGAGGGGGGGGACCGCCGGATCTGGAAACACCATATATTTT.

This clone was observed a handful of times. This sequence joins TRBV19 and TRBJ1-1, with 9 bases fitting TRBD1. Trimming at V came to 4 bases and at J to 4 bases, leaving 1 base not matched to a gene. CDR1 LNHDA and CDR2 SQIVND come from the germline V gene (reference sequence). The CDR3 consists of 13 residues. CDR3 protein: CASSRQGVTEAFF. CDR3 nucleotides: TGTGCCAGTAGTAGACAGGGGGTCACTGAAGCTTTCTTT.

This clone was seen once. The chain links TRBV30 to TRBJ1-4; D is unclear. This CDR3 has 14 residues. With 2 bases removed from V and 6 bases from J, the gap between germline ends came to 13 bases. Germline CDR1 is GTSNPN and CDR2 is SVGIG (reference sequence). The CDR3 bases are TGTGCCTGGAGTCACACCGGGCGGGATGAAAAACTGTTTTTT. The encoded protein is CAWSHTGRDEKLFF. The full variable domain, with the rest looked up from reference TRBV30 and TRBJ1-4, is SQTIHQWPATLVQPVGSPLSLECTVEGTSNPNLYWYRQAAGRGLQLLFYSVGIGQISSEVPQNLSASRPQDRQFILSSKKLLLSDSGFYLCAWSHTGRDEKLFFGSGTQLSVL.

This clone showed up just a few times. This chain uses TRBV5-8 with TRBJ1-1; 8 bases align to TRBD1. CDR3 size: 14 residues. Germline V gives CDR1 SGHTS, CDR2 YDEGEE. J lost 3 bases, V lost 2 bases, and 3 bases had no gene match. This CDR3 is CASSFSRGHTEAFF. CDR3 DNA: TGTGCCAGCAGCTTTAGCAGGGGGCACACTGAAGCTTTCTTT.

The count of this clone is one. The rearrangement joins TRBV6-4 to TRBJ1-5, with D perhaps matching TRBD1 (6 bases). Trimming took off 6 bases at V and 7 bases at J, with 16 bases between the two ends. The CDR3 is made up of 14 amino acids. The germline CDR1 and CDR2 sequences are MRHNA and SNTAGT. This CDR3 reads CASSPEGGAQPQHF. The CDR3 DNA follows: TGTGCCAGCAGCCCTGAAGGGGGTGCCCAGCCCCAGCATTTT.

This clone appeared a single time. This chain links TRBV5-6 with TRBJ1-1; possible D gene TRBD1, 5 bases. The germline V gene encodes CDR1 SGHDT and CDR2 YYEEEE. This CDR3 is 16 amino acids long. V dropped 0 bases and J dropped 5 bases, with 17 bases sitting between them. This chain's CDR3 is CASSLVWGDSETEAFF. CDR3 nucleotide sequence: TGTGCCAGCAGCTTGGTGTGGGGGGACTCGGAAACTGAAGCTTTCTTT.

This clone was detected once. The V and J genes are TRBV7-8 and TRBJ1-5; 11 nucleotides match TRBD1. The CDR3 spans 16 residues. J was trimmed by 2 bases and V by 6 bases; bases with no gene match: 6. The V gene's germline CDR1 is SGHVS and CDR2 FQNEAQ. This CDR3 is CASRLGQGAGNQPQHF. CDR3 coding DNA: TGTGCCAGCAGACTCGGACAGGGGGCCGGCAATCAGCCCCAGCATTTT.